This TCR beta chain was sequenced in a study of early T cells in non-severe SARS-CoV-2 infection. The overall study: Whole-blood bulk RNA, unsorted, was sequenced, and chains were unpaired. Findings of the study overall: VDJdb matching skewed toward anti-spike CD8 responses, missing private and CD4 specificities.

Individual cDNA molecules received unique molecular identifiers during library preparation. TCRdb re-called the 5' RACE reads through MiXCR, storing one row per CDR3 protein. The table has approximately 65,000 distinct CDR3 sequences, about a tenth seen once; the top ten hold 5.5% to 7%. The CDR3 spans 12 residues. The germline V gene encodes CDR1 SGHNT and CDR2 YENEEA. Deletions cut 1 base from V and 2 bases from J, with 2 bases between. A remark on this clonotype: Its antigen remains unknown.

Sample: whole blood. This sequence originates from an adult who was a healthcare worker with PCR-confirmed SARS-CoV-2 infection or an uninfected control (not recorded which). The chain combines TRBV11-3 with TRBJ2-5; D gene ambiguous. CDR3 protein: CASSLVQETQYF. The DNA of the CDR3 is TGTGCCAGCAGCTTAGTTCAAGAGACCCAGTACTTC. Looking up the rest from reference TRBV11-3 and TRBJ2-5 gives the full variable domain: EAGVVQSPRYKIIEKKQPVAFWCNPISGHNTLYWYLQNLGQGPELLIRYENEEAVDDSQLPKDRFSAERLKGVDSTLKIQPAELGDSAVYLCASSLVQETQYFGPGTRLLVL.